Presented here are 4 T cell receptor beta chains from one specimen sequenced in a study of T cell responses to AZD1222 COVID-19 vaccine. Generated by immunoSEQ multiplex PCR, the TCRdb table keeps only in-frame clones and is missing some. The repertoire holds about 150,000 clones, less than 90% seen once, with just under 7% in the top ten. The starting material was peripheral blood, obtained after recovery from COVID-19. Source of these receptors: an adult who had recovered from COVID-19.

The chain carries TRBV9 and TRBJ1-3; maybe TRBD1 (5 bases). This CDR3 region has 17 residues. V lost 4 bases to trimming and J lost 0 bases, with 17 bases between them. Germline assignment: CDR1 SGDLS and CDR2 YYNGEE. CDR3 protein: CASSTAGSPLSGNTIYF. The CDR3 bases are TGTGCCAGCAGCACCGCAGGGTCTCCCCTCTCTGGAAACACCATATATTTT.

The V and J genes are TRBV15 and TRBJ2-3; tentative D call: TRBD1 (6 bases). Germline lookup yields CDR1 LNHNV and CDR2 YYDKDF (reference sequence). CDR3 size: 16 residues. Trimming stripped 1 base from V and 2 bases from J, with 13 bases between. The DNA of the CDR3 is TGTGCCACCAGCAGAGCCAAGACAGGCATCACAGATACGCAGTATTTT. Protein sequence: CATSRAKTGITDTQYF.

The chain combines TRBV9 with TRBJ2-1, with D perhaps TRBD1 or TRBD2 (5 bases each). The CDR3 loop spans 17 amino acids. V dropped 2 bases and J dropped 6 bases, with 21 bases sitting between them. Germline V gives CDR1 SGDLS, CDR2 YYNGEE. The CDR3 protein is CASSVVDRSKRGNEQFF. The CDR3 DNA follows: TGTGCCAGCAGCGTGGTGGACCGATCAAAGAGGGGCAATGAGCAGTTCTTC.

The V call is TRBV19, the J call TRBJ2-1; 12 bases line up with TRBD2. The germline gives CDR1 LNHDA, CDR2 SQIVND (reference sequence). The length of the CDR3 is 15 residues. Trimming removed 5 bases from V and 6 bases from J; junction bases left unmatched: 5. The CDR3 region has the DNA TGTGCCAGTAGTGATCTAGCGGGAGGGCCCAATGAGCAGTTCTTC. As protein: CASSDLAGGPNEQFF.